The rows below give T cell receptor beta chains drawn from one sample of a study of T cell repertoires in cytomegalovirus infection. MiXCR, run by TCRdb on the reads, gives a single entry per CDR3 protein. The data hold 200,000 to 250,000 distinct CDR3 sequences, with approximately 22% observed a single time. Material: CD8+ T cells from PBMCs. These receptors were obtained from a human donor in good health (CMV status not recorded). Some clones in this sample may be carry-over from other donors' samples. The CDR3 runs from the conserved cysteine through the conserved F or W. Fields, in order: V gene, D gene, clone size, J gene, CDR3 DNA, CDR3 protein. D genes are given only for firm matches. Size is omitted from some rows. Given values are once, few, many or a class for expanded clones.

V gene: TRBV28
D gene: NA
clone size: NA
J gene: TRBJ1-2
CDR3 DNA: TGTGCCAGCAGTTTCTTCAACTATGGCTACACCTTC
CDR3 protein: CASSFFNYGYTF

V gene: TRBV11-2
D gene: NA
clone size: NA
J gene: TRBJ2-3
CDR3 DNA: TGTGCCAGCAGCTTAGTGGGGGCACTTCGGGATACGCAGTATTTT
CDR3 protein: CASSLVGALRDTQYF

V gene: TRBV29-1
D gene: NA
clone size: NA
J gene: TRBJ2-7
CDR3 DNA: TGCAGCGTCGAGGGGGGCTACGAGCAGTACTTC
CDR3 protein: CSVEGGYEQYF

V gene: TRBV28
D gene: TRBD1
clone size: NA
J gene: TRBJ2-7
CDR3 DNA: TGTGCCAGCAGAAGGGACAGGGCATCTACCTTTTACGAGCAGTACTTC
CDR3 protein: CASRRDRASTFYEQYF

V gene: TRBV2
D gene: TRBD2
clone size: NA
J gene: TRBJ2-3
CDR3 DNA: TGTGCCAGCAGTGGACTAGCGGGGGGTGAAAGCACAGATACGCAGTATTTT
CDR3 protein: CASSGLAGGESTDTQYF

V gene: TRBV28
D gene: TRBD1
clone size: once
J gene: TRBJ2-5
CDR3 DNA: TGTGCCAGCAGGACTACAGGGGTGACCCAGTACTTC
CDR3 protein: CASRTTGVTQYF

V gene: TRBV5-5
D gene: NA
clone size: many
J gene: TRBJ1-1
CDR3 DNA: TGTGCCAGCAGCCCTAACACTGAAGCTTTCTTT
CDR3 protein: CASSPNTEAFF

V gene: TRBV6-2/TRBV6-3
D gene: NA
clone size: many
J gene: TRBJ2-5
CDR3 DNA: TGTGCCAGCAGTTTCCTAGACAGGTACCAAGAGACCCAGTACTTC
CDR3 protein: CASSFLDRYQETQYF

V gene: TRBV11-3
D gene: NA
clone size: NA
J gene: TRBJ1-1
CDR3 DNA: TGTGCCAGCAGCTTAGAGCAGAAGACTGAAGCTTTCTTT
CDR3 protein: CASSLEQKTEAFF

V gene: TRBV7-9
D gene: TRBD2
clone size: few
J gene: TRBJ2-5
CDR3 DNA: TGTGCCAGCACCTCCCCCGGGACTAGCGAGACCCAGTACTTC
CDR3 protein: CASTSPGTSETQYF

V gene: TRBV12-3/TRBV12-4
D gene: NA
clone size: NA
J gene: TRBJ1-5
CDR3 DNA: TGTGCCAGCAGGCCGTGGGGAGAAGGTCAGCCCCAGCATTTT
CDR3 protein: CASRPWGEGQPQHF

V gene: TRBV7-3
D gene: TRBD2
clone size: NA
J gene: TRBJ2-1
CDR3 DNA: TGTGCCAGCAGCTTAATCACTCCGGGGGGGGGGTTAGACAATGAGCAGTTCTTC
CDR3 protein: CASSLITPGGGLDNEQFF

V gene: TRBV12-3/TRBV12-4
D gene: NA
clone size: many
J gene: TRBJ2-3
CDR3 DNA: TGTGCCAGCAGTTTAGGACAGGCTAGCACAGATACGCAGTATTTT
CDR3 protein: CASSLGQASTDTQYF

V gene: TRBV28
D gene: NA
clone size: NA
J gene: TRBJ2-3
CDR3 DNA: TGTGCCAGCAGTTTGCTGTTGGCAGATACGCAGTATTTT
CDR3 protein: CASSLLLADTQYF

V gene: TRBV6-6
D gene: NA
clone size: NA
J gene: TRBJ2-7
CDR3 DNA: TGTGCCAGCAGTTACGACGAGCAGTACTTC
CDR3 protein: CASSYDEQYF

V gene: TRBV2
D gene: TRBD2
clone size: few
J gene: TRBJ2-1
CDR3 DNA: TGTGCCAGCAGTGGACTCCTTAGCGGGGGGCCCTTCTACAATGAGCAGTTCTTC
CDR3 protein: CASSGLLSGGPFYNEQFF

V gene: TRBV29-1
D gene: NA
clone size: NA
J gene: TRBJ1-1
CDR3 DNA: TGCAGCGTTGAGAGCGGGGGCAGTGGGACTGAAGCTTTCTTT
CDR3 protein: CSVESGGSGTEAFF

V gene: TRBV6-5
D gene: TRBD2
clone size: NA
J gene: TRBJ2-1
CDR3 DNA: TGTGCCAGCAGTTACGGGGCTAGCGGGGCCTACAATGAGCAGTTCTTC
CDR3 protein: CASSYGASGAYNEQFF

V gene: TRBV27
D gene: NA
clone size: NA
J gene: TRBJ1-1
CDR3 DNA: TGTGCCAGCAGTTTATCGATCTGGGGGAACACTGAAGCTTTCTTT
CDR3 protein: CASSLSIWGNTEAFF

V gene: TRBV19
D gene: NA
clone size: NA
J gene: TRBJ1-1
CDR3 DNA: TGTGCCAGTAGTATAGGCAACGGAATGAACACTGAAGCTTTCTTT
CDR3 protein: CASSIGNGMNTEAFF

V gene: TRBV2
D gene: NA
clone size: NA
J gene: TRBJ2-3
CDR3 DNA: TGTGCCAGCACCCGTTCCAGGGAAGGTGCCGCTTCGGATACGCAGTATTTT
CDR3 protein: CASTRSREGAASDTQYF

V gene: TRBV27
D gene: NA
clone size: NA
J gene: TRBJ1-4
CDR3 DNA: TGTGCCAGCAGTTTCGCAGGTTACCATAATGAAAAACTGTTTTTT
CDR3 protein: CASSFAGYHNEKLFF

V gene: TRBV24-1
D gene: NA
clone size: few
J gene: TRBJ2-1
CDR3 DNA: TGTGCCACCGGGTCAGGGGATAAAATTGAGCAGTTCTTC
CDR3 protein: CATGSGDKIEQFF

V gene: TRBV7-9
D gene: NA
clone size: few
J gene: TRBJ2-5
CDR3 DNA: TGTGCCAGCAGTCGGGACTCCCGGCAGGAGACCCAGTACTTC
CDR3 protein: CASSRDSRQETQYF

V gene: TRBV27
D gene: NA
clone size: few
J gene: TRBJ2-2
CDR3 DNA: TGTGCCAGCAGTCAGGGGACGGCGACCGGGGAGCTGTTTTTT
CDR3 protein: CASSQGTATGELFF

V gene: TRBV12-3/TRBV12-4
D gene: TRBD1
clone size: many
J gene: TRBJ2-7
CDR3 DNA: TGTGCCAGCAGTATAAACAGGGGCCCCAAGGAGCAGTACTTC
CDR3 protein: CASSINRGPKEQYF

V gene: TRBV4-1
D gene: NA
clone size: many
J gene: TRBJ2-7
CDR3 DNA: TGCGCCAGCAGCCCGACTGGGACGGAGCAGTACTTC
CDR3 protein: CASSPTGTEQYF

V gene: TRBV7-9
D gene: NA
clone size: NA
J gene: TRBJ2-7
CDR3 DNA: TGTGCCAGCAGGGGACATGGGGCCGAGCAGTACTTC
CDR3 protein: CASRGHGAEQYF

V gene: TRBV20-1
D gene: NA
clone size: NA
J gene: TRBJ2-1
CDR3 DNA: TGCAGTGCTAGAGATCTAGGGGATGAGCAGTTCTTC
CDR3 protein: CSARDLGDEQFF

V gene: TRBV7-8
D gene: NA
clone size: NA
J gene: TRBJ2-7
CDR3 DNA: TGTGCCAGCAGGACCCAGTACGAGCAGTACTTC
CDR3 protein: CASRTQYEQYF

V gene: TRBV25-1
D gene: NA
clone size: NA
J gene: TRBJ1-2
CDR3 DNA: TGTGCCAGCAGTTACATGGGGCACGATGGCTACACCTTC
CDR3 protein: CASSYMGHDGYTF

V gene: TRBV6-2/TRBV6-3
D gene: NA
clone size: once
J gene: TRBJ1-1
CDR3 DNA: TGTGCCAGCAGTAATAGGGATGAAGGTTTCTTT
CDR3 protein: CASSNRDEGFF

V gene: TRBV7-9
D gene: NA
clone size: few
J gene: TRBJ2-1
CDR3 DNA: TGTGCCAGCAGCCGACAATACAATGAGCAGTTCTTC
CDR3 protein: CASSRQYNEQFF

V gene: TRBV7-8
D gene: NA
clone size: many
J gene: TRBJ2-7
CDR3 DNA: TGTGCCAGCAGCTTAAGGGGTCAAGACATTGCGATGTACGAGCAGTACTTC
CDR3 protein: CASSLRGQDIAMYEQYF

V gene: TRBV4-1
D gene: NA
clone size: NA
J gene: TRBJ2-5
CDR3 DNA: TGCGCCAGCAGCCCGTTGACAGGAATTGGAACACAAGAGACCCAGTACTTC
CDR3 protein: CASSPLTGIGTQETQYF

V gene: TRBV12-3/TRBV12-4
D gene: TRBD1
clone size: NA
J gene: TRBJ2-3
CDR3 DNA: TGTGCCAGCAGTTCACAAGGGACAGCCGCCACAGATACGCAGTATTTT
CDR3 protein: CASSSQGTAATDTQYF

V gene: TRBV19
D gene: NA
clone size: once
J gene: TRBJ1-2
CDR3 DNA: TGTGCCAGTAGTGCGGACCTCACCCCAGTAGAAGTTTATGGCTACACCTTC
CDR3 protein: CASSADLTPVEVYGYTF

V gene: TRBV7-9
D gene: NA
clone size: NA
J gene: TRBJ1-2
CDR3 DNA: TGTGCCACCCAGGTTGCTTTAACTAACTGTGGCTACACCTTC
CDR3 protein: CATQVALTNCGYTF

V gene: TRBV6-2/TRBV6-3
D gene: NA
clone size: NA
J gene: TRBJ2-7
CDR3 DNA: TGTGCCAGCAGTCCCCGACTAGAAACCCCAGCCTCCTACGAGCAGTACTTC
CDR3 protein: CASSPRLETPASYEQYF

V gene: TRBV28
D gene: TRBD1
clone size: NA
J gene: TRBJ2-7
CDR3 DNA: TGTGCCAGCTATCCCGGGACAGGGTTGGACGAGCAGTACTTC
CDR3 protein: CASYPGTGLDEQYF